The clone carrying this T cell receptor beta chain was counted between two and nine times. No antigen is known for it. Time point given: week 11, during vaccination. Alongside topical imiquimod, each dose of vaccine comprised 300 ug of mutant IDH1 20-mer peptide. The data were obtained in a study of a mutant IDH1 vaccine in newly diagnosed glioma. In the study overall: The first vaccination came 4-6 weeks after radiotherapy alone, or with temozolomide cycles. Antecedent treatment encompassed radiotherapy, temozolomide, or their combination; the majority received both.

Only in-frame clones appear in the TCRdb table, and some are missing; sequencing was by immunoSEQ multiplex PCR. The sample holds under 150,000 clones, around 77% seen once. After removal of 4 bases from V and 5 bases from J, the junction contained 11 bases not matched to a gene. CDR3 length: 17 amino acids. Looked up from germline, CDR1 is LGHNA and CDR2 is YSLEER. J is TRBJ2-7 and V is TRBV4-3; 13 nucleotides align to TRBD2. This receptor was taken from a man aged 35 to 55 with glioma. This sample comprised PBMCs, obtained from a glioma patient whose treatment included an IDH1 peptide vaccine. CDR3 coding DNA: TGCGCCAGCAGCCCATCGGGACTAGCGGGGAGCCTCGACGAGCAGTACTTC. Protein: CASSPSGLAGSLDEQYF.